A single sample is the source of the 8 T cell receptor beta chains below, sequenced in a study of STAT5B mutations in CD4+ large granular lymphocyte leukemia. Assay used: immunoSEQ multiplex PCR; TCRdb lists only in-frame clones, some missing. The profile shows 35,000 or so clones, approximately 89% of them singletons. The sequencing input was CD4+ T cells from blood buffy coats. These receptors came from a human donor in good health.

The V call is TRBV5-1, the J call TRBJ1-3; 8 bases agree with TRBD1. The CDR3 totals 18 residues. CDR1 and CDR2 from the germline V gene are SGHRS and YFSETQ. V shed 4 bases, J shed 0 bases, and the junction held 12 bases outside the gene matches. The CDR3 loop reads CASSRTPPGQASGNTIYF. As DNA, the CDR3 is TGCGCCAGCAGCAGAACCCCACCGGGACAGGCCTCTGGAAACACCATATATTTT.

The V call is TRBV9, the J call TRBJ2-7; D perhaps matches TRBD2 (6 bases). CDR1 and CDR2 (germline): SGDLS, YYNGEE. The length of the CDR3 is 17 residues. With 0 bases removed from V and 5 bases from J, the gap between germline ends came to 21 bases. DNA of the CDR3: TGTGCCAGCAGCGTAGGGGCTAGCGCCCCACTCCCTGACGAGCAGTACTTC. It yields the protein CASSVGASAPLPDEQYF. Drawing the rest from reference TRBV9 and TRBJ2-7, the complete variable domain is DSGVTQTPKHLITATGQRVTLRCSPRSGDLSVYWYQQSLDQGLQFLIQYYNGEERAKGNILERFSAQQFPDLHSELNLSSLELGDSALYFCASSVGASAPLPDEQYFGPGTRLTVT.

The V gene is TRBV11-2, the J gene TRBJ1-2; D is possibly TRBD1 (5 bases). Germline CDR1 reads SGHAT; CDR2 reads FQNNGV. The CDR3 has 16 residues. Between the trimmed V and J ends, which lost 7 bases and 2 bases, there was a span of 20 bases. The CDR3 DNA follows: TGTGCCAGCACCGTAGATAGGTTCAGGGTGAACTATGGCTACACCTTC. It yields the protein CASTVDRFRVNYGYTF.

The DNA of the CDR3 is TGCGCCAGCAGGGAAAACTATGGCTACACCTTC. It is translated as CASRENYGYTF. The chain combines TRBV4-1 with TRBJ1-2; D is uncertain. The germline V gene has CDR1 MGHRA and CDR2 YSYEKL. V lost 6 bases, J lost 2 bases, and 4 bases lay in between. The CDR3 length is 11 residues.

This clone was seen once. The gene calls are TRBV4-3 and TRBJ1-2; D unresolved. CDR1 is LGHNA, CDR2 YSLEER, per germline. The CDR3 covers 15 residues. Trimming cost V 1 base and J 0 bases, with 9 bases left between them. The CDR3 DNA reads as TGCGCCAGCAGCCAAGGAGAGTTAGCTAACTATGGCTACACCTTC. Its protein product is CASSQGELANYGYTF.

This clone was observed once. The rearrangement uses TRBV20-1 and TRBJ2-7; D not certain. The CDR3 is 11 amino acids. Trimming took off 2 bases at V and 4 bases at J, with 6 bases between the two ends. Germline V gives CDR1 DFQATT, CDR2 SNEGSKA (reference sequence). CDR3 DNA: TGCAGTGCTAGACTGCAGTACGAGCAGTACTTC. It encodes CSARLQYEQYF.

This chain connects TRBV7-2 to TRBJ2-4; tentative D call: TRBD2 (5 bases). Germline V gene data show CDR1 as SGHTA and CDR2 as FQGNSA. V shed 3 bases and J shed 3 bases, with 6 bases lying between them. The CDR3 has 13 residues. CDR3 in DNA: TGTGCCAGCAGCTTGGGGAGCAAAAACATTCAGTACTTC. Its translation: CASSLGSKNIQYF. The whole variable domain, remainder taken from reference TRBV7-2 and TRBJ2-4, is GAGVSQSPSNKVTEKGKDVELRCDPISGHTALYWYRQSLGQGLEFLIYFQGNSAPDKSGLPSDRFSAERTGGSVSTLTIQRTQQEDSAVYLCASSLGSKNIQYFGAGTRLSVL.

The chain employs TRBV25-1 and TRBJ2-3, with 7 bases lining up with TRBD2. CDR3 length: 15 residues. With 6 bases clipped from V and 4 bases from J, the junction kept 10 bases outside the gene matches. Germline CDR1 MGHDK, CDR2 SYGVNS. The CDR3, as DNA: TGTGCCAGCAGCCCTAGCGGAGCCCGCTCAGATACGCAGTATTTT. Amino acid sequence: CASSPSGARSDTQYF. The entire variable domain, with the rest obtained from reference TRBV25-1 and TRBJ2-3, is as follows: EADIYQTPRYLVIGTGKKITLECSQTMGHDKMYWYQQDPGMELHLIHYSYGVNSTEKGDLSSESTVSRIRTEHFPLTLESARPSHTSQYLCASSPSGARSDTQYFGPGTRLTVL.